This TCR beta chain was profiled in a study of tumor-infiltrating lymphocytes in primary liver carcinoma. Findings and limits, study-wide: Blood's top-250-clone fraction was significantly lower than that of tumors (p = 0.039).

Comment on this clonotype: Its antigen is unidentified.

A primer in the constant region served to generate TCR beta cDNA from around 500 ng of total RNA. Sequencing libraries for TCR beta derived from three nested multiplex PCR rounds that used slightly modified ARM-PCR. The first two PCR rounds, around 10 cycles each, used TRBV1-TRBV30 forward primers and a C-beta reverse primer. TCRdb ran MiXCR on the multiplex PCR reads and lists one entry per CDR3 protein. The top ten hold 25% to 30% of the sample, which has 65,000 to 80,000 distinct CDR3 sequences, almost 70% seen once. Starting material for RNA and DNA co-extraction consisted of about 20-30 mg of unsorted bulk tissue. The CDR3 length is 15 residues. CDR1 is MDHEN, CDR2 SYDVKM, per germline. J gave up 4 bases and V 2 bases, and 7 bases lay outside the gene matches.

The chain joins TRBV28 to TRBJ2-7; 8 nucleotides align to TRBD2. The specimen sequenced was liver tumor tissue from sampling region 4. The subset denotes: tumor region T4, right-lateral pole. The clonotype comes from a middle-aged man with primary liver carcinoma and hepatitis B virus infection. CDR3 amino acids: CASSLAKSGSYEQYF. The CDR3, as DNA: TGTGCCAGCAGTTTAGCGAAGAGCGGGAGTTACGAGCAGTACTTC.